The source of this T cell receptor (beta chain) is a study of radiotherapy plus CTLA-4 blockade in lung cancer. At the level of the study: Disease control was present in more than 30% of patients, and objective responses in roughly 17%.

A remark on this clone: Its antigen is undetermined.

Overall study findings and caveats: Dynamics of early blood T cell clones, together with interferon-beta, were reportedly the best predictors of response. Researchers report tumor-derived TCR clones expanding in blood after radiotherapy plus ipilimumab.

The V gene lost 4 bases and the J gene lost 6 bases, with 12 bases spanning the gap. Germline V lookup: CDR1 LNHDA, CDR2 SQIVND (reference sequence). This CDR3 spans 13 amino acids. Here immunoSEQ multiplex PCR was the method, and the copy in TCRdb shows in-frame clones only, minus some. The repertoire includes tens of thousands of clones, about four fifths of them detected once, and 0.75% to 0.85% sits in the top ten. Those patients who had chemo-refractory metastatic non-small-cell lung cancer were given focal radiation along with CTLA-4 blockade through ipilimumab. Specimen: peripheral blood, collected from a patient treated with radiotherapy plus ipilimumab. The rearrangement uses TRBV19 and TRBJ1-1; TRBD1 might be the D (6 bases). This sequence was found in a human donor with non-small cell lung cancer who had stable disease on radiotherapy plus ipilimumab. The CDR3 spells CASSREDRSEAFF. CDR3 DNA: TGTGCCAGTAGTAGAGAAGACAGGTCTGAAGCTTTCTTT.